These 15 T cell receptor beta chains came from one sample sequenced in a study of T cell responses to AZD1222 COVID-19 vaccine. Some clones are missing from TCRdb's copy, which holds only in-frame ones; the method was immunoSEQ multiplex PCR. This table holds roughly 130,000 clones, approximately 90% found once. Sequencing was performed on peripheral blood, taken on day 0 of AZD1222 vaccination. The receptors stem from an adult in good health.

This clone was picked up one time. V usage is TRBV7-2 and J usage is TRBJ2-1, with TRBD2 as a possible D gene (5 bases). There are 15 residues in the CDR3. Germline V gene sequence: CDR1 SGHTA, CDR2 FQGNSA. V was pared by 4 bases and J by 0 bases, with 10 bases between. The chain's CDR3 is CASSSLASSYNEQFF. The CDR3 DNA is TGTGCCAGCAGCTCCCTAGCCAGCTCCTACAATGAGCAGTTCTTC.

The CDR3 spells CATTRDPEAFF. The CDR3 nucleotides read TGTGCCACCACGAGGGACCCTGAAGCTTTCTTT. This sequence joins TRBV28 and TRBJ1-1; the D gene is possibly TRBD1 (5 bases). Germline V gene lookup returns CDR1 MDHEN and CDR2 SYDVKM. V lost 10 bases and J 6 bases, leaving 12 bases between the germline ends. The CDR3 has 11 amino acids.

This clone has just one count. The chain couples TRBV6-2 or TRBV6-3 to TRBJ1-2, with 8 bases aligning to TRBD1. Trimming removed 0 bases from V and 6 bases from J; junction bases left unmatched: 6. The CDR3 consists of 15 residues. Germline lookup yields CDR1 MNHEY and CDR2 SVGEGT. The DNA of the CDR3 is TGTGCCAGCAGTTACTCGGGGGACAGGAACAATGGCTACACCTTC. It translates to CASSYSGDRNNGYTF.

The chain has TRBV7-2 and TRBJ1-5; D gene unclear. From germline, CDR1 is SGHTA and CDR2 FQGNSA. V gave up 1 base and J gave up 2 bases, with 3 bases separating them. The CDR3 has 13 residues. The DNA for the CDR3 is TGTGCCAGCAGCTTAGTCGGCAATCAGCCCCAGCATTTT. Protein sequence: CASSLVGNQPQHF. The full variable domain, completed using reference TRBV7-2 and TRBJ1-5, is GAGVSQSPSNKVTEKGKDVELRCDPISGHTALYWYRQSLGQGLEFLIYFQGNSAPDKSGLPSDRFSAERTGGSVSTLTIQRTQQEDSAVYLCASSLVGNQPQHFGDGTRLSIL.

This clone was detected once. The V call is TRBV6-5, the J call TRBJ2-3; 8 bases match TRBD1. The CDR3 has 15 residues. Trimming removed 0 bases from V and 4 bases from J; junction bases left unmatched: 3. Germline CDR1 and CDR2: MNHEY and SVGAGI. The CDR3 here is CASSYSGRGPDTQYF. CDR3 DNA sequence: TGTGCCAGCAGTTACTCAGGCAGGGGGCCAGATACGCAGTATTTT.

The rearrangement links TRBV15 to TRBJ1-5; TRBD1 matches at 10 bases. CDR1 is LNHNV, CDR2 YYDKDF, per germline (reference sequence). The CDR3 has 15 amino acids. V lost 0 bases to trimming and J lost 5 bases; unmatched junction nucleotides: 1. The CDR3 nucleotides are TGTGCCACCAGCAGAGATGGGACAGGGGATCAGCCCCAGCATTTT. Protein sequence: CATSRDGTGDQPQHF.

This clone occurred once. The chain links TRBV28 to TRBJ2-7; D unresolved. Per germline, CDR1 MDHEN and CDR2 SYDVKM. Trimming removed 7 bases at V and 6 bases at J, with 16 bases between. The CDR3 length is 13 residues. CDR3 nucleotides: TGTGCCAGCACCTCGGTTAGTACCGGCGAGCAGTACTTC. Amino acid sequence: CASTSVSTGEQYF.

V is TRBV6-6 and J is TRBJ1-3; 7 nucleotides align to TRBD1. CDR3 length: 15 residues. J was trimmed by 0 bases and V by 6 bases; bases with no gene match: 5. The germline V gene encodes CDR1 MNHNY and CDR2 SVGAGI (reference sequence). DNA for the CDR3: TGTGCCAGCAGGGGACAGCTAAACTCTGGAAACACCATATATTTT. Encoded protein: CASRGQLNSGNTIYF.

The chain recombines TRBV5-4 with TRBJ2-7; no clear D gene. V was clipped by 2 bases and J by 2 bases, with 8 bases between them. CDR3 length: 13 residues. Germline V gene sequence: CDR1 SGHNT, CDR2 YYREEE (reference sequence). DNA for the CDR3: TGTGCCAGCAGCTTCCTGGGGACCTACGAGCAGTACTTC. Translating it yields CASSFLGTYEQYF.

The rearrangement joins TRBV4-1 to TRBJ1-1; TRBD1 might be the D (5 bases). Deletions cut 2 bases from V and 2 bases from J, with 9 bases between. This CDR3 is 14 amino acids long. Germline V gives CDR1 MGHRA, CDR2 YSYEKL. The CDR3 loop is CASSQPGRNTEAFF. The CDR3 DNA reads as TGCGCCAGCAGCCAACCGGGGCGTAACACTGAAGCTTTCTTT.

The chain recombines TRBV3-1 (or the pseudogene TRBV3-2) with TRBJ2-2; no reliable D call. Germline V gene data show CDR1 as LGHDT and CDR2 as YNNKEL (reference sequence). V dropped 4 bases and J dropped 5 bases, with 11 bases sitting between them. The CDR3 is made up of 14 amino acids. This CDR3 reads CASSRAQSTGELFF. The CDR3 DNA reads as TGTGCCAGCAGCCGGGCACAGTCAACCGGGGAGCTGTTTTTT.

This chain connects TRBV4-1 to TRBJ1-2; D gene uncertain. Trimming took off 0 bases at V and 6 bases at J, with 11 bases between the two ends. CDR3 length: 14 residues. Germline V gene lookup returns CDR1 MGHRA and CDR2 YSYEKL. The CDR3 nucleotides read TGCGCCAGCAGCCAAGATACGGGTTTTAATGGCTACACCTTC. Translation gives CASSQDTGFNGYTF.

V is TRBV3-1 (or the pseudogene TRBV3-2) and J is TRBJ2-7; 9 bases are shared with TRBD2. The germline CDR1 and CDR2 sequences are LGHDT and YNNKEL (reference sequence). The V segment lost 2 bases and the J segment 5 bases; nucleotides outside the gene matches: 7. The CDR3 extends over 15 amino acids. The DNA for the CDR3 is TGTGCCAGCAGCCAAATTTCCGGACTAGCGCACGAGCAGTACTTC. Its protein is CASSQISGLAHEQYF.

The chain is built from TRBV6-5 and TRBJ2-1, with a tentative D call TRBD2 (5 bases). The V end was cut by 10 bases, the J end by 10 bases, with 17 bases between. The germline V gene encodes CDR1 MNHEY and CDR2 SVGAGI. The CDR3 length is 12 residues. Here the CDR3 reads CATLAPGGEQFF. In nucleotides, the CDR3 is TGTGCCACCCTCGCCCCGGGCGGGGAGCAGTTCTTC.

The chain couples TRBV7-9 to TRBJ1-1; D unclear. CDR3 length: 14 residues. Per germline, CDR1 SEHNR and CDR2 FQNEAQ (reference sequence). The V end was cut by 3 bases, the J end by 10 bases, with 18 bases between. CDR3 coding DNA: TGTGCCAGCAGCTTGGGAACTCAAGGCAGCGGAGCTTTCTTT. This codes for CASSLGTQGSGAFF. Combining the CDR3 with reference TRBV7-9 and TRBJ1-1 gives the whole variable domain DTGVSQNPRHKITKRGQNVTFRCDPISEHNRLYWYRQTLGQGPEFLTYFQNEAQLEKSRLLSDRFSAERPKGSFSTLEIQRTEQGDSAMYLCASSLGTQGSGAFFGQGTRLTVV.